This T cell receptor beta chain derives from a study of blood T cell repertoires in COVID-19 (dated by TCRdb to the early 2020s). Study-level background: Samples covering the acute and convalescent phases of COVID-19 were provided by collaborators in the United States, Italy and Spain. A de-identified subject ID, COVID-19 status, age in years and sex were almost always included in the sample metadata. The samples were drawn from the first 160 participants of the ongoing ImmuneRACE study and from 950 to 1,500 subjects provided by 6 global collaborators. Where HLA class I and class II types were available, the types were taken from metadata supplied by the sample provider, not from assay-based typing. The material from the prospective study consisted of cDNA or gDNA derived from T cells, B-cell-depleted T cells, or PBMCs. Deeply sampled blood TCRbeta repertoires from subjects exposed to, actively infected with, or recovered from COVID-19 were included in the dataset. The repertoires were released in a freely available public database intended as a resource for research on the immune response to SARS-CoV-2.

The immunoSEQ Assay, a bias-controlled multiplex PCR, was used to amplify TCRbeta CDR3 regions from genomic DNA. Concerning the study's data processing: Within the assay, amplification of reference gene primers was used to estimate how many nucleated cells each sample contained. Sequence reads were collapsed and filtered to measure the absolute abundance of every unique TCRbeta CDR3 rearrangement. For each sample, productive Simpson clonality was calculated by taking the square root of Simpson's diversity index across productive rearrangements. The table comes from immuneACCESS by way of TCRdb, which keeps in-frame sequences with V and J called. Part of the clones is missing from these tables; in studies checked, under half for an unresolved V gene and the rest for unknown reasons. V and J calls and clone size are those listed in that table; D and trimming were worked out from the DNA. For this sample the table gives fewer than 130,000 clones, of which 82% were detected only once. The ten top clones hold approximately 17% of the sample.

For this clone: Its target antigen remains unknown. One base away there is no much larger clone; base qualities are not given.

The collaborating institutions used their own protocols to collect whole blood in K2EDTA tubes. For TCRbeta analysis, collaborators shipped samples in one of three forms: frozen whole blood, isolated PBMCs, or DNA extracted from either of those sample types. General findings and caveats noted by the study authors: The amount of clinical and demographic metadata varied by source and participant and was provided uncurated.

There are 11 amino acids in the CDR3, from cysteine to phenylalanine inclusive. The CDR3 DNA has 33 bases and is translated from base 1. Sequences LNHDA (CDR1) and SQIVND (CDR2) are obtained from the germline V gene (reference sequence). V lost 10 bases and J lost 5 bases; the stretch between them is 9 bases long. This chain joins TRBV19 to TRBJ1-5; TRBD1 is a weak D gene call, 5 bases matching. Sample: peripheral blood. The receptor was isolated from a woman aged 55-75 years with acute or convalescent COVID-19. The sequenced DNA: TGTGCCATTGGAGGGGATCAGCCCCAGCATTTT. This translates into CAIGGDQPQHF. The CDR3 plus the reference TRBV19 and TRBJ1-5 genes for the other parts give the full variable domain: DGGITQSPKYLFRKEGQNVTLSCEQNLNHDAMYWYRQDPGQGLRLIYYSQIVNDFQKGDIAEGYSVSREKKESFPLTVTSAQKNPTAFYLCAIGGDQPQHFGDGTRLSIL.